This T cell receptor beta chain is from a study of cytomegalovirus exposure and HLA in healthy donors. General study results and limits: Prediction of most subjects' HLA-A and HLA-B alleles by TCR beta sequences was reportedly accurate. For TCR beta chains, V- and J-gene trimming was later linked to a missense DCLRE1C variant.

13 Jbeta primers and 60 Vbeta primers were used for the PCR. Repertoires were generated with immunoSEQ multiplex PCR, while TCRdb's copy carries only in-frame clones and drops some. Among about 140,000 clones, roughly 77% were seen once, and the ten largest hold roughly 12%. Trimming took off 6 bases at V and 6 bases at J, with 11 bases between the two ends. The CDR3 consists of 13 residues. The germline V gene has CDR1 LNHDA and CDR2 SQIVND (reference sequence). Turning to this clone: No antigen is known for it.

This sequence originates from a man in his late teens or twenties in good health and CMV-seropositive. The chain recombines TRBV19 with TRBJ2-2; D is perhaps TRBD1 (5 bases). Sequenced input: PBMCs. The CDR3 nucleotides are TGTGCCAGTAGCAAGGGGTTCGCCGGGGAGCTGTTTTTT. Protein sequence: CASSKGFAGELFF.